These 10 T cell receptor beta chains originate from one sample sequenced in a study of T cell repertoires in cytomegalovirus infection. TCRdb called the reads again in MiXCR, with one record for every CDR3 protein. Among 300,000 to 400,000 distinct CDR3 sequences listed, 8% to 9.5% were seen once. The specimen sequenced was PBMCs. All receptors come from a human donor in good health (CMV status not recorded). Some clones in this sample may be carry-over from other donors' samples.

In this sample, this clonotype turned up a few times. CDR3 loop: CASSLLGQHLTNYGYTF. CDR3 nucleotides: TGTGCCAGCAGTTTATTGGGACAGCATCTGACTAACTATGGCTACACCTTC. The chain joins TRBV27 to TRBJ1-2; 7 bases agree with TRBD1. The CDR3 is 17 residues long. V trimming: 1 base; J trimming: 0 bases; junction bases outside the gene matches: 8. Germline V gives CDR1 MNHEY, CDR2 SMNVEV (reference sequence).

This clonotype was observed a few times. The chain combines TRBV7-9 with TRBJ1-1, with no clear D. The germline V and J ends were trimmed by 4 bases and 0 bases, with 15 bases remaining between them. Germline V gene sequence: CDR1 SEHNR, CDR2 FQNEAQ (reference sequence). This CDR3 is built from 16 residues. The CDR3 reads CASSSRGRVMNTEAFF. The CDR3 bases are TGTGCCAGCAGCTCCCGTGGAAGAGTTATGAACACTGAAGCTTTCTTT.

The table lists this clonotype with a few counts. The chain has TRBV14 and TRBJ2-3, with no clear D. V lost 5 bases to trimming and J lost 4 bases, with 10 bases between them. Germline-derived CDR1 and CDR2 are SGHDN and FVKESK. CDR3 length equals 13 residues. The CDR3: CASSFSPSDTQYF. Here the CDR3 DNA reads TGTGCCAGCAGCTTTTCCCCGTCAGATACGCAGTATTTT.

The rearrangement links TRBV7-9 to TRBJ2-7; tentatively, D is TRBD2 (6 bases). In germline, CDR1 is SEHNR, CDR2 FQNEAQ (reference sequence). Between the trimmed V and J ends, which lost 5 bases and 0 bases, there was a span of 14 bases. CDR3 size: 15 residues. CDR3 sequence: CASSRGTPSSYEQYF. DNA for the CDR3: TGTGCCAGCAGCCGGGGGACGCCGAGCTCCTACGAGCAGTACTTC.

This clonotype was recorded at least ten times. The chain employs TRBV12-3 or TRBV12-4 and TRBJ2-5; D may be TRBD2 (6 bases). V was cut by 5 bases and J by 0 bases, with 10 bases left in between. The length of the CDR3 is 14 residues. CDR3 protein: CASSPGVHQETQYF. The DNA for the CDR3 is TGTGCCAGCAGTCCGGGGGTCCACCAAGAGACCCAGTACTTC.

The rearrangement links TRBV7-8 to TRBJ1-1, with 7 positions matching TRBD1. There are 15 residues in the CDR3. The V gene end was trimmed by 5 bases and the J gene end by 1 base; junction bases not matched to a gene: 7. Per the germline V gene, CDR1 is SGHVS and CDR2 is FQNEAQ. In nucleotides, the CDR3 is TGTGCCAGCAGCATAGAGGGGGCAGGGAACACTGAAGCTTTCTTT. This encodes CASSIEGAGNTEAFF.

This clonotype was recorded a few times. This chain uses TRBV20-1 with TRBJ2-7; the match to TRBD2 covers 12 bases. Germline loops: CDR1 DFQATT, CDR2 SNEGSKA (reference sequence). With V trimmed by 3 bases and J by 7 bases, 10 bases remained unmatched. The CDR3 totals 15 residues. The CDR3 reads CSARITSGGPGEQYF. The CDR3 nucleotides read TGCAGTGCTAGGATAACTAGCGGGGGGCCGGGGGAGCAGTACTTC.

This sequence joins TRBV7-2 and TRBJ2-4; D is unresolved. The CDR3 loop spans 13 amino acids. V dropped 4 bases and J dropped 0 bases, with 4 bases sitting between them. Germline-derived CDR1 and CDR2 are SGHTA and FQGNSA. The CDR3 coding sequence is TGTGCCAGCAGCTCCACAGCCAAAAACATTCAGTACTTC. Translating it yields CASSSTAKNIQYF. Looking up the rest from reference TRBV7-2 and TRBJ2-4 gives the full variable domain: GAGVSQSPSNKVTEKGKDVELRCDPISGHTALYWYRQSLGQGLEFLIYFQGNSAPDKSGLPSDRFSAERTGGSVSTLTIQRTQQEDSAVYLCASSSTAKNIQYFGAGTRLSVL.

This clonotype was counted only a few times. The chain employs TRBV29-1 and TRBJ1-2; D is ambiguous. The germline gives CDR1 SQVTM, CDR2 ANQGSEA. The CDR3 has 12 amino acids. CDR3 sequence (DNA): TGCATCAGTTTGGTCCCCCTTTATGGCTACACCTTC. It translates to CISLVPLYGYTF.

This clonotype was seen only a few times. The chain uses TRBV12-3 or TRBV12-4 and TRBJ2-7; 7 nucleotides line up with TRBD1. V lost 5 bases to trimming and J lost 2 bases; unmatched junction nucleotides: 3. The CDR3 covers 13 residues. The CDR3 reads CASSKGTAYEQYF. CDR3 bases: TGTGCCAGCAGTAAAGGGACAGCCTACGAGCAGTACTTC.